This T cell receptor (beta chain) was sequenced in a study of blood T cell repertoires in COVID-19. Study information: Collection of acute and convalescent COVID-19 samples took place in the United States, Italy and Spain. T cells, B-cell-depleted T cells, or PBMCs provided the cDNA or gDNA that served as material.

Methods used by the authors: Amplification of reference gene primers was used by the study to estimate nucleated cell counts. TCRdb's copy holds only in-frame clones and misses some; the assay was immunoSEQ multiplex PCR. The V and J calls and clone size come from that table; D and trimming were worked out from the DNA. Of over 65,000 clones detected, 70% to 90% appear once; the ten largest clones hold roughly 4.4%. The CDR3 extends over 14 amino acids. Germline V lookup: CDR1 LNHDA, CDR2 SQIVND (reference sequence). V lost 4 bases, J lost 7 bases, and 10 bases stayed unmatched. The receptor comes from a man aged 50 or older with active COVID-19. Material: peripheral blood. The chain uses TRBV19 and TRBJ2-7, with 7 bases matching TRBD1. The CDR3 DNA sequence: TGTGCCAGTAGTACCTCAGGGGGTATAGGGGAGCAGTACTTC. The encoded protein is CASSTSGGIGEQYF. The full variable domain, rest sourced from reference TRBV19 and TRBJ2-7, is DGGITQSPKYLFRKEGQNVTLSCEQNLNHDAMYWYRQDPGQGLRLIYYSQIVNDFQKGDIAEGYSVSREKKESFPLTVTSAQKNPTAFYLCASSTSGGIGEQYFGPGTRLTVT.